This TCR beta chain is from a study of blood T cell repertoires in COVID-19. Study context: From T cells, B-cell-depleted T cells, or PBMCs came the material, which was cDNA or gDNA.

The CDR3 covers 15 residues. Trimming cost V 2 bases and J 4 bases; bases outside gene matches: 6. From germline, CDR1 is SGHNT and CDR2 YYREEE (reference sequence). Source study methods: Nucleated cell counts were estimated from reference gene primer amplification. The data were produced by immunoSEQ multiplex PCR, yet TCRdb's version contains in-frame clones alone and is incomplete. V and J calls and clone size are those listed in that table; D and trimming were worked out from the DNA. The sample yields 300,000 to 450,000 clones, around 87% seen once. The gene calls are TRBV5-4 and TRBJ2-3, with 8 positions matching TRBD1. Sequencing was carried out using peripheral blood. The TCR originated in a woman younger than 45 with COVID-19, enrolled during active disease. The CDR3 region has the DNA TGTGCCAGCAGCTTAAGAAACAGGGGGGCAGATACGCAGTATTTT. Translated: CASSLRNRGADTQYF.